The present TCR beta chain was sequenced within a study of shared clonotypes between healthy human individuals. Germline loops: CDR1 SGHTA, CDR2 FQGNSA. Trimming shortened V by 5 bases and J by 5 bases, and 10 bases separated the two germline ends. This CDR3 has 13 residues. As regards this clone: Its antigen is not known.

Per sorted-subset replicate PCR, input was roughly 220 ng DNA, representing some 30,000 T cell genomes. Generated by immunoSEQ multiplex PCR, the TCRdb table keeps only in-frame clones and is missing some. Of 1.6 million or so clones listed, over 95% are singletons. Investigators divided CD4+ cells into CD45RA+ naive and CD45RA-negative memory subsets. Study conclusions and caveats: Estimated clonotype richness was generally higher in naive than memory subsets.

The source of this sequence is a man aged 25-45 years in good health. Sequenced sample: naive CD4+ T cells sorted from blood. Described subset: CD45RA+ positively selected. V and J are TRBV7-2 and TRBJ2-1, with D possibly being TRBD1 (6 bases). CDR3: CASSPNRDNEQFF. As DNA, the CDR3 is TGTGCCAGCAGCCCTAACAGGGACAATGAGCAGTTCTTC.